This T cell receptor beta chain was found in a study of CD8 T cells in ankylosing spondylitis. This clonotype has ten or more counts. One entry per CDR3 protein results from TCRdb running MiXCR on the 5' RACE reads. This repertoire shows 250,000 to 400,000 distinct CDR3 sequences, 11% found once; its top ten account for roughly 9.2%. V was clipped by 1 base and J by 8 bases, with 25 bases between them. CDR1 LGHNA and CDR2 YNFKEQ come from the germline V gene. CDR3 length: 18 amino acids. This clonotype was sampled from a female donor with ankylosing spondylitis or in good health (not recorded which). The sequenced material came from blood, either unsorted or a sorted T cell fraction (not recorded which). The gene calls are TRBV4-2 and TRBJ2-3; tentatively, D is TRBD2 (5 bases). The CDR3 DNA reads TGTGCCAGCAGCCAAGCCCAGGCCCTGGCGGGCGAGGAAGGTACGCAGTATTTT. Its protein product is CASSQAQALAGEEGTQYF.